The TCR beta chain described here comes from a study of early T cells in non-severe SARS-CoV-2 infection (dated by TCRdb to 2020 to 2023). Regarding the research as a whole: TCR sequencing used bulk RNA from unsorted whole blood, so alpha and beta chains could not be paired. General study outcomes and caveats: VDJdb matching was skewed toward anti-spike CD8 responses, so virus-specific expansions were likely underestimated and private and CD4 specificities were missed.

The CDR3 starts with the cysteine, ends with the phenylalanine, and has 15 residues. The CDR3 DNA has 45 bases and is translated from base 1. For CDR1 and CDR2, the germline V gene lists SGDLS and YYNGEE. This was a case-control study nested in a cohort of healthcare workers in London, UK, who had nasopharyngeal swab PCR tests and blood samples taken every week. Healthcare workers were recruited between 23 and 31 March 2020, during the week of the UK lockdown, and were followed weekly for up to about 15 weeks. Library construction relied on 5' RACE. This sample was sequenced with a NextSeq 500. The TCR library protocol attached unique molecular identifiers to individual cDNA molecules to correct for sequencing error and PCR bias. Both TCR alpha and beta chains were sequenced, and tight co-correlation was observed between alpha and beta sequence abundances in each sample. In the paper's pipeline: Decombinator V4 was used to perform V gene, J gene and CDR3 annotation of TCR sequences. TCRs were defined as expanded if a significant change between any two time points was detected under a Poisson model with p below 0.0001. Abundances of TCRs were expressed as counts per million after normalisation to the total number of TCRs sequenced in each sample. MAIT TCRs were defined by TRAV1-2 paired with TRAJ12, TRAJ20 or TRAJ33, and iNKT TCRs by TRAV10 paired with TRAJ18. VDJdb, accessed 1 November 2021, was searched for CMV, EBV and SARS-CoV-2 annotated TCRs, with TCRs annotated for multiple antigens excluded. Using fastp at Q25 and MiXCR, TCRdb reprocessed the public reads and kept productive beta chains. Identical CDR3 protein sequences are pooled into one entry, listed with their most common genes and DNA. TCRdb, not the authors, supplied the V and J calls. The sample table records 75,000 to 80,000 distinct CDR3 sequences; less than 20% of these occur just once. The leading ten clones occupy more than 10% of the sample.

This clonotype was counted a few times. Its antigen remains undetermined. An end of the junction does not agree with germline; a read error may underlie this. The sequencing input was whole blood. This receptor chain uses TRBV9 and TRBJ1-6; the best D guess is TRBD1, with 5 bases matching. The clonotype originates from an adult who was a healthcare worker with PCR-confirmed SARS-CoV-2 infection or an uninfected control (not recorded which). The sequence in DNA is TGTGCCAGCAGCGTAGAAGGGCAGGGTAATTCACCCCTCCATTTT. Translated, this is CASSVEGQGNSPLHF.